The text below deals with one T cell receptor (beta chain). The antigen is not known. This specimen belongs to a study of CD8 T cells in Susac syndrome. Whole-study results and caveats: Regarding the TCR sequencing and HLA analysis, the study admitted that a relatively small number of individuals were involved.

The RNA input was roughly 0.45 to 1 ug, and it was reverse transcribed with random hexamers. An immunoSEQ multiplex PCR amplified TCR beta CDR3 over 54 Vbeta and 13 Jbeta. TCRdb re-called the immunoSEQ multiplex PCR reads with MiXCR, one entry per CDR3 protein. The sample consists of tens of thousands of distinct CDR3 sequences, over 85% of them appearing once. Germline CDR1 reads MNHEY; CDR2 reads SMNVEV (reference sequence). The germline V and J ends were trimmed by 6 bases and 4 bases, with 8 bases remaining between them. CDR3 length: 12 amino acids. Sequencing of TCR beta was carried out in blood CD8+ and CD4+ T cells. TEMRA cells were enriched by FACS, and CD4+ and CD8+ T cells were negatively isolated.

The genes are TRBV27 and TRBJ2-3, with D possibly matching TRBD1 (6 bases). This TCR was sampled from a human donor with multiple sclerosis. Sequencing was carried out using CD8+ T cells from PBMCs. CDR3 bases: TGTGCCAGCAGGCAGGGGTCAGATACGCAGTATTTT. Translating gives CASRQGSDTQYF.